This TCR beta chain was identified during a study of vaccination and CD4 T cells after COVID-19. The overall study: A positive SARS-CoV-2 nasal swab PCR result was recorded for each convalescent patient; roughly 10 were mild and one severe. Overlapping peptides covering the spike proteins of SARS-CoV-2, HCoV-NL63, HCoV-OC43 and HCoV-229E were added to stimulate cells. Regarding the study as a whole: Relatively few convalescent patients were studied, without early post-infection timepoints.

For this clonotype: Its target is not known.

Cultured CD4+ T cells had their DNA profiled by the Oncomine TCR Beta short-read assay. TCRdb recomputed calls from the PCR reads with MiXCR, one row per CDR3 protein. The data show over 10,000 distinct CDR3 sequences, 45% to 60% seen once. The V end lost 5 bases, the J end lost 3 bases, and 16 bases lay between the germline ends. The CDR3 sequence is 15 residues long. Germline CDR1 and CDR2: DFQATT and SNEGSKA (reference sequence). Treatment here: roughly 10-day PBMC culture with coronavirus spike peptide pools or control peptides (ViraFEST assay). It was with 9 to 10 IU/ml IL-2 and roughly 9.1 ug/ml peptide pools that 1.5 million to 2 million PBMCs per well were cultured.

The origin of this receptor is a human donor who had recovered from COVID-19. Sequencing was performed on CD4+ T cells from blood, cultured in vitro. The V and J genes are TRBV20-1 and TRBJ2-2; D is possibly TRBD2 (5 bases). CDR3 coding DNA: TGCAGTGCTCAGCGGTCCACTAGTGACACCGGGGAGCTGTTTTTT. Translated, it gives CSAQRSTSDTGELFF.